This entry describes one T cell receptor beta chain. The antigen remains unidentified. Primers for the PCR totalled 60 Vbeta and 13 Jbeta. Assay used: immunoSEQ multiplex PCR; TCRdb lists only in-frame clones, some missing. Of 150,000 to 200,000 clones in the sample, 77% are singletons; the top ten hold about 1.5%. This record belongs to a study of cytomegalovirus exposure and HLA in healthy donors. Study-level background: Of some 410 genotyped donors, 81% grouped in the Caucasian-associated ancestry cluster. Whole-study results and caveats: Sequencing artifact likely explains a cluster of highly shared sequence variants.

The sequenced sample was PBMCs. The clonotype originates from a woman in her 30s in good health and CMV-seropositive.

For the CDR3, the DNA is TGTGCCAGTAGCCATCGGAATCAGCCCCAGCATTTT. Encoded protein: CASSHRNQPQHF. This chain connects TRBV19 to TRBJ1-5, with no clear D. Germline V CDR1 and CDR2: LNHDA, SQIVND (reference sequence). This CDR3 region has 12 residues. V lost 6 bases and J 4 bases, leaving 7 bases between the germline ends.